The 7 T cell receptor beta chains below were found in one sample sequenced in a study of T cell changes during pregnancy in multiple sclerosis. Here immunoSEQ multiplex PCR was the method, and the copy in TCRdb shows in-frame clones only, minus some. Among about 30,000 clones, about 90% were seen once, and the ten largest hold about 6.3%. The material was CD8+ T cells from peripheral blood mononuclear cells, obtained before pregnancy. Receptors originate from a female donor with multiple sclerosis, enrolled in a pregnancy study.

The chain recombines TRBV5-1 with TRBJ2-1, with 11 bases lining up with TRBD2. This CDR3 spans 18 amino acids. V gave up 0 bases and J gave up 7 bases; unmatched junction bases: 12. From germline, CDR1 is SGHRS and CDR2 YFSETQ. CDR3 nucleotide sequence: TGCGCCAGCAGCTTGGCGGGTAGCGGGAGGGTTCTCGAAAATGAGCAGTTCTTC. This translates into CASSLAGSGRVLENEQFF.

The rearrangement joins TRBV19 to TRBJ2-3; the match to TRBD2 covers 16 bases. Looked up from germline, CDR1 is LNHDA and CDR2 is SQIVND (reference sequence). V gave up 6 bases and J gave up 6 bases; unmatched junction bases: 15. CDR3 length equals 19 residues. CDR3 bases: TGTGCCAGTAGAAACGGTCCCGGGACTAGCGGGAGGGCCGGGGATACGCAGTATTTT. It is translated as CASRNGPGTSGRAGDTQYF. Variable domain in full (rest from reference TRBV19 and TRBJ2-3): DGGITQSPKYLFRKEGQNVTLSCEQNLNHDAMYWYRQDPGQGLRLIYYSQIVNDFQKGDIAEGYSVSREKKESFPLTVTSAQKNPTAFYLCASRNGPGTSGRAGDTQYFGPGTRLTVL.

The chain has TRBV28 and TRBJ2-7; the match to TRBD2 covers 7 bases. Germline trimming cut 3 bases from V and 5 bases from J; bases unmatched to any gene: 13. Germline V gene lookup returns CDR1 MDHEN and CDR2 SYDVKM. The CDR3 contains 16 residues. The CDR3 spells CASSLLTGRSFHEQYF. DNA for the CDR3: TGTGCCAGCAGTTTGCTGACCGGGAGGAGTTTCCACGAGCAGTACTTC.

This rearrangement joins TRBV14 to TRBJ2-1; 7 positions match TRBD1. Germline values: CDR1 SGHDN, CDR2 FVKESK. With 0 bases clipped from V and 6 bases from J, the junction kept 11 bases outside the gene matches. The CDR3 is 17 residues long. CDR3 amino acids: CASSQDTLGGRVNEQFF. As DNA, the CDR3 is TGTGCCAGCAGCCAAGATACGTTAGGGGGCAGGGTCAATGAGCAGTTCTTC.

V and J are TRBV19 and TRBJ2-7; perhaps TRBD1 as D (7 bases). CDR1 and CDR2 (germline): LNHDA, SQIVND (reference sequence). Trimming took 3 bases from V and 4 from J, leaving 13 bases between them. The CDR3 has 14 residues. CDR3 sequence (DNA): TGTGCCAGTAGTATTTCACAGGGGAGGTACGAGCAGTACTTC. Its protein product is CASSISQGRYEQYF. Full variable domain (missing parts from reference TRBV19 and TRBJ2-7): DGGITQSPKYLFRKEGQNVTLSCEQNLNHDAMYWYRQDPGQGLRLIYYSQIVNDFQKGDIAEGYSVSREKKESFPLTVTSAQKNPTAFYLCASSISQGRYEQYFGPGTRLTVT.

This chain connects TRBV27 to TRBJ2-7, with 7 bases lining up with TRBD1. V lost 5 bases to trimming and J lost 4 bases; unmatched junction nucleotides: 8. This CDR3 is 14 amino acids long. The germline CDR1 and CDR2 sequences are MNHEY and SMNVEV (reference sequence). This CDR3 reads CASSTTGVPYEQYF. CDR3 bases: TGTGCCAGCAGTACTACAGGGGTTCCGTACGAGCAGTACTTC.

The V call is TRBV5-6, the J call TRBJ2-1; D is ambiguous. CDR1 SGHDT and CDR2 YYEEEE come from the germline V gene. V lost 3 bases, J lost 6 bases, and 16 bases lay in between. The CDR3 is 15 residues long. In DNA form, the CDR3 reads TGTGCCAGCAGCTCACCCAAATATAGCCCCAATGAGCAGTTCTTC. Translated: CASSSPKYSPNEQFF.